This entry lists 19 T cell receptor beta chains sequenced from one sample in a study of blood T cells in healthy people across ages. For the second PCR, which ran for roughly 6 to 11 cycles, a sample-barcoded 5' primer and a J-beta primer mix were used. One entry per CDR3 protein, called by TCRdb with MiXCR from the 5' RACE reads. The sample consists of roughly 1.5 million distinct CDR3 sequences, roughly 43% of them appearing once. The sequenced sample was blood. These receptors were taken from a woman between 18 and 29 years old in good health.

The rearrangement uses TRBV29-1 and TRBJ2-1; D remains ambiguous. Germline CDR1 is SQVTM and CDR2 is ANQGSEA. V was clipped by 4 bases and J by 1 base, with 11 bases between them. This CDR3 region has 14 residues. CDR3 DNA sequence: TGCAGCGTTGCGGCTATCGGTTCCTACAATGAGCAGTTCTTC. Its protein is CSVAAIGSYNEQFF.

This clonotype has only a few counts. This rearrangement joins TRBV7-2 to TRBJ2-5, with 7 nucleotides matching TRBD2. The CDR3 contains 15 residues. Trimming cost V 0 bases and J 5 bases; bases outside gene matches: 6. Germline values: CDR1 SGHTA, CDR2 FQGNSA. CDR3 protein: CASSLAGGRLETQYF. The CDR3 region has the DNA TGTGCCAGCAGCTTAGCGGGGGGGAGATTGGAGACCCAGTACTTC.

The chain is built from TRBV7-9 and TRBJ1-2, with a weak D call TRBD1 (5 bases). Per the germline V gene, CDR1 is SEHNR and CDR2 is FQNEAQ (reference sequence). V lost 1 base to trimming and J lost 7 bases, with 16 bases between them. This CDR3 is 15 amino acids long. CDR3 nucleotides: TGTGCCAGCAGCTTAGGAGGGGTCAGAAGGACTGGCTACACCTTC. Its protein product is CASSLGGVRRTGYTF.

V is TRBV20-1 and J is TRBJ1-2; unclear D gene. V was clipped by 3 bases and J by 2 bases, with 10 bases between them. This CDR3 is built from 13 residues. CDR1 is DFQATT, CDR2 SNEGSKA, per germline (reference sequence). The CDR3 is CSARVLGNYGYTF. The DNA of the CDR3 is TGCAGTGCTAGGGTCTTGGGGAACTATGGCTACACCTTC.

This clonotype was counted between two and nine times. This chain uses TRBV12-3 or TRBV12-4 with TRBJ2-7, with D tentatively TRBD1 (6 bases). This CDR3 is 14 amino acids long. The V and J ends lost 7 bases and 1 base respectively, with 14 bases between them. CDR3 coding DNA: TGTGCCAGCACCCCGGGACACGGATCCTACGAGCAGTACTTC. It encodes CASTPGHGSYEQYF.

The CDR3: CASSDQADRGRQTFF. CDR3 coding DNA: TGTGCCAGCAGTGACCAGGCGGACAGGGGGCGGCAAACTTTCTTT. The chain uses TRBV25-1 and TRBJ1-1; 11 bases agree with TRBD1. V was clipped by 3 bases and J by 12 bases; unmatched bases: 12. The CDR3 is made up of 15 amino acids. Germline CDR1 is MGHDK and CDR2 is SYGVNS.

A few counts support this clonotype. The chain uses TRBV3-1 and TRBJ2-3; 14 bases match TRBD2. The ends lost 5 bases at V and 6 bases at J; junction bases unmatched: 4. The CDR3 is 15 residues long. CDR1 LGHDT and CDR2 YNNKEL come from the germline V gene (reference sequence). The CDR3 spells CASSGTSGSLDTQYF. The DNA of the CDR3 is TGTGCCAGCAGCGGGACTAGCGGGAGCCTTGATACGCAGTATTTT.

This chain connects TRBV27 to TRBJ2-7; 12 nucleotides agree with TRBD2. The last part of the DNA fits TRBJ2-5 better; the J call may be wrong. The germline gives CDR1 MNHEY, CDR2 SMNVEV (reference sequence). CDR3 length: 16 amino acids. The CDR3 protein is CASSSRLAGVLETQYF. For the CDR3, the DNA is TGTGCCAGCAGTTCGCGACTAGCGGGGGTATTGGAGACCCAGTACTTC.

This clonotype showed up just a few times. The V and J genes are TRBV6-2 or TRBV6-3 and TRBJ2-7; a weak D match, TRBD1 (6 bases). Germline V gives CDR1 MNHEY, CDR2 SVGEGT. The CDR3 runs 14 residues. Trimming pared 4 bases from V and 2 bases from J, leaving 12 bases between. CDR3 amino acids: CASSWRTEPYEQYF. The CDR3 region has the DNA TGTGCCAGCAGTTGGCGGACAGAACCCTACGAGCAGTACTTC.

The genes are TRBV20-1 and TRBJ1-2; a weak D match, TRBD1 (6 bases). This CDR3 has 12 residues. Trimming took off 6 bases at V and 6 bases at J, with 14 bases between the two ends. Germline assignment: CDR1 DFQATT and CDR2 SNEGSKA (reference sequence). This CDR3 is CSANQGLDGYTF. The DNA for the CDR3 is TGCAGTGCAAACCAGGGGTTGGATGGCTACACCTTC.

This rearrangement joins TRBV20-1 to TRBJ1-4, with D maybe TRBD1 (5 bases). Germline V gene sequence: CDR1 DFQATT, CDR2 SNEGSKA (reference sequence). The CDR3 is made up of 15 amino acids. V lost 3 bases to trimming and J lost 8 bases, with 19 bases between them. CDR3 nucleotide sequence: TGCAGTGCTAGGGAGCGAACCGGGGGACTCGAAAAACTGTTTTTT. This gives the protein CSARERTGGLEKLFF.

The sample holds a few counts of this clonotype. This chain joins TRBV6-5 and TRBJ1-2; D not resolved. Germline V gives CDR1 MNHEY, CDR2 SVGAGI. V lost 6 bases and J 4 bases, leaving 9 bases between the germline ends. This CDR3 contains 12 residues. The CDR3 sequence: CASSHGGYGYTF. In nucleotides, the CDR3 is TGTGCCAGCAGCCATGGTGGCTATGGCTACACCTTC.

V is TRBV4-2 and J is TRBJ2-1; D is ambiguous. Germline CDR1 and CDR2: LGHNA and YNFKEQ. V lost 4 bases and J 6 bases, leaving 13 bases between the germline ends. The CDR3 covers 14 residues. CDR3 sequence reads: CASSRHLDGNEQFF. DNA of the CDR3: TGTGCCAGCAGCCGACACCTAGACGGCAATGAGCAGTTCTTC.

As for this clonotype: This clone may be a read error of a much larger clone one base away. The chain has TRBV20-1 and TRBJ2-1, with 11 bases identical to TRBD2. V trimming: 4 bases; J trimming: 12 bases; junction bases outside the gene matches: 17. CDR1 DFQATT and CDR2 SNEGSKA come from the germline V gene (reference sequence). There are 16 residues in the CDR3. Here the CDR3 DNA reads TGCAGTGCTACTCCCCTACTAGCGGGGGCGATGTATGGGCAGTTCTTC. As protein: CSATPLLAGAMYGQFF.

The chain uses TRBV6-2 or TRBV6-3 and TRBJ1-5; D is unclear. V shed 4 bases and J shed 0 bases, with 10 bases lying between them. This CDR3 is built from 15 residues. Germline assignment: CDR1 MNHEY and CDR2 SVGEGT. CDR3 nucleotides: TGTGCCAGCAGTTTTCGGGTTTATAGCAATCAGCCCCAGCATTTT. This encodes CASSFRVYSNQPQHF.

The J gene is TRBJ2-3, the V gene TRBV5-1; D gene uncertain. CDR1 SGHRS and CDR2 YFSETQ come from the germline V gene. The CDR3 has 15 residues. Between the trimmed V and J ends, which lost 4 bases and 4 bases, there was a span of 16 bases. The CDR3, as DNA: TGCGCCAGCAGCGGGCCTTCAGTAGAGGCAGATACGCAGTATTTT. It translates to CASSGPSVEADTQYF.

The chain has TRBV29-1 and TRBJ2-7; a weak D match, TRBD2 (6 bases). This CDR3 comprises 12 residues. The germline gives CDR1 SQVTM, CDR2 ANQGSEA. The V and J ends lost 6 bases and 2 bases respectively, with 11 bases between them. CDR3 in DNA: TGCAGCGTCCGGGACTCAGCCTACGAGCAGTACTTC. Its translation: CSVRDSAYEQYF.

V is TRBV29-1 and J is TRBJ2-3; 7 nucleotides line up with TRBD1. The length of the CDR3 is 14 residues. Trimming removed 8 bases from V and 7 bases from J; junction bases left unmatched: 15. Looked up from germline, CDR1 is SQVTM and CDR2 is ANQGSEA. CDR3 nucleotide sequence: TGCAGCTCAAAGACAGGGCTTCCCACGAATACGCAGTATTTT. Encoded protein: CSSKTGLPTNTQYF.

This sequence joins TRBV20-1 and TRBJ2-1; 13 bases agree with TRBD2. Trimming at V came to 5 bases and at J to 13 bases, leaving 2 bases not matched to a gene. The CDR3 has 11 residues. The V gene's germline CDR1 is DFQATT and CDR2 SNEGSKA (reference sequence). The CDR3 DNA reads TGCAGTGCTCGGACTAGCGGGGGACAGTTCTTC. Protein product: CSARTSGGQFF.